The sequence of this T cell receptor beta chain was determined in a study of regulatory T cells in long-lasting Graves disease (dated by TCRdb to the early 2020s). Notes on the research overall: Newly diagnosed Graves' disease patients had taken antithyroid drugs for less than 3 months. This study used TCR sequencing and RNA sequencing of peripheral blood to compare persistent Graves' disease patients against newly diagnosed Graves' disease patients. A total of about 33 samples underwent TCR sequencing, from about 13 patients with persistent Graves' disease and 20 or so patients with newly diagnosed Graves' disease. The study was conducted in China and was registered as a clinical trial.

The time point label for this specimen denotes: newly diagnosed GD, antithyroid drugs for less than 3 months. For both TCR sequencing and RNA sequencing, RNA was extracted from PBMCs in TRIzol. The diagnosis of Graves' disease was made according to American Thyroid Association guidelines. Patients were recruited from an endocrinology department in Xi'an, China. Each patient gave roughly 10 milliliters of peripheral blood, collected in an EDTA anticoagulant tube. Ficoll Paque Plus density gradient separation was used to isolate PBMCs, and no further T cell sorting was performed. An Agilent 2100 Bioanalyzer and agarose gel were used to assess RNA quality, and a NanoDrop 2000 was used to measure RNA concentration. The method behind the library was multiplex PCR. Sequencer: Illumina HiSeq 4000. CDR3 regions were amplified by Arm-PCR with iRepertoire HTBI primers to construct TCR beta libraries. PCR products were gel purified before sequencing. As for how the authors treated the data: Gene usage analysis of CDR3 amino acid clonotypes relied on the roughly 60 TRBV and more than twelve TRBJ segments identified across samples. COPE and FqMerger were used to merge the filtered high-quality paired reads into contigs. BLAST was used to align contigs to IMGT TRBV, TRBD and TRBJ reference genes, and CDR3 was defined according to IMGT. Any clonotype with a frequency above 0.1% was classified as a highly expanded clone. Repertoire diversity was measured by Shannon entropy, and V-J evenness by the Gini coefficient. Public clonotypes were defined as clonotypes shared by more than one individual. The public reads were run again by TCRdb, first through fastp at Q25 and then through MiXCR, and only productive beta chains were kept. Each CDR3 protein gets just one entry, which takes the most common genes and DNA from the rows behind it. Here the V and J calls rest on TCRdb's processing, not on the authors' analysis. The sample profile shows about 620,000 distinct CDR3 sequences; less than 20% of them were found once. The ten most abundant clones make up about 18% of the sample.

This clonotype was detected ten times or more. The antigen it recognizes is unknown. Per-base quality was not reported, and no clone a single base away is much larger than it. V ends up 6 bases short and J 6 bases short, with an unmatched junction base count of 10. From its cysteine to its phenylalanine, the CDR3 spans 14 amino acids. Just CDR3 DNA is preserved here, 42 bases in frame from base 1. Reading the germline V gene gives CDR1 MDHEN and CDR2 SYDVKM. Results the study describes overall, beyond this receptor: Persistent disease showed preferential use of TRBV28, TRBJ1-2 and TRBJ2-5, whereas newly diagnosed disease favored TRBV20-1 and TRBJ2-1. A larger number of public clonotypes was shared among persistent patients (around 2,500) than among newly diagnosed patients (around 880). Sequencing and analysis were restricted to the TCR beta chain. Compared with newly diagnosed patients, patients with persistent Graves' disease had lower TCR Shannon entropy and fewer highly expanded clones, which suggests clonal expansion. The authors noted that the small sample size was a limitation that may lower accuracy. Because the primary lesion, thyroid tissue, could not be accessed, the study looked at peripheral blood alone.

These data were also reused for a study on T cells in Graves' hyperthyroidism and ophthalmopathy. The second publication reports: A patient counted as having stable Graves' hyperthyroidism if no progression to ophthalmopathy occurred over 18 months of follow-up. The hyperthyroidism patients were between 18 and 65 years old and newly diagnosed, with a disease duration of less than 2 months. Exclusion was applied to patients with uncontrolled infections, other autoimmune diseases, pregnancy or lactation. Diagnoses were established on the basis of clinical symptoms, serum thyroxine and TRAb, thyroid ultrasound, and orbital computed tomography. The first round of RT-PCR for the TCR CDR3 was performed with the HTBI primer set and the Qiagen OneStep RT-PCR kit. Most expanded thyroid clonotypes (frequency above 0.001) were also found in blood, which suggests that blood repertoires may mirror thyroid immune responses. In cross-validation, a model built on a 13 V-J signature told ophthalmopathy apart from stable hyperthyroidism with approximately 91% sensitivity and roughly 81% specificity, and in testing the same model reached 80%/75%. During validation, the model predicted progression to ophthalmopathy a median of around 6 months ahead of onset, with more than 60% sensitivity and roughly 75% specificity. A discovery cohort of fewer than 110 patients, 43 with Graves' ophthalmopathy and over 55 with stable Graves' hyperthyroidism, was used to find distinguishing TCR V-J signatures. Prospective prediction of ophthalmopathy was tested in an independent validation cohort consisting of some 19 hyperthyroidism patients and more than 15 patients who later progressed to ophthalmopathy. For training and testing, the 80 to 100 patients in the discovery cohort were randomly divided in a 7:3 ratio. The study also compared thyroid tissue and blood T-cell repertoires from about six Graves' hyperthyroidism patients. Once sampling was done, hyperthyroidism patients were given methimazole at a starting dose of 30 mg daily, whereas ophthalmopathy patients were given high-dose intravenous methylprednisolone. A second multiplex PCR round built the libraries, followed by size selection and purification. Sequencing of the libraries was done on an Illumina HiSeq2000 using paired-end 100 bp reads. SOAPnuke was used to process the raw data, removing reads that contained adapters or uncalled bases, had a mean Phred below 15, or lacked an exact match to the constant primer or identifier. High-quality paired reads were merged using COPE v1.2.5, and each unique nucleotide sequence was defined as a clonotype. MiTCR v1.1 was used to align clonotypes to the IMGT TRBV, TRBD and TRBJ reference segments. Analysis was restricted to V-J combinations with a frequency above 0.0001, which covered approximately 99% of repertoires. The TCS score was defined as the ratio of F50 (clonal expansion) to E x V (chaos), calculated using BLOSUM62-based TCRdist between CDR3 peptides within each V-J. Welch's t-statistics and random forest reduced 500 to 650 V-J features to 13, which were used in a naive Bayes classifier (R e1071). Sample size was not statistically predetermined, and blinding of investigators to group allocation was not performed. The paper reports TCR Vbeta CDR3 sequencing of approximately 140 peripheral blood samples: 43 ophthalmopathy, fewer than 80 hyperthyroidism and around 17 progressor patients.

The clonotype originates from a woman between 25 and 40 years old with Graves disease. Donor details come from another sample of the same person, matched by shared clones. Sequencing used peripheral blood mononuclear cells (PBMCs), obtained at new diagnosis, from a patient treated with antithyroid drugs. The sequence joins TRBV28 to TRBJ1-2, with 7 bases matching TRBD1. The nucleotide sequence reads TGTGCCAGCAGCCGACAGGGCCGGGGAGATGGCTACACCTTC. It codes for CASSRQGRGDGYTF.